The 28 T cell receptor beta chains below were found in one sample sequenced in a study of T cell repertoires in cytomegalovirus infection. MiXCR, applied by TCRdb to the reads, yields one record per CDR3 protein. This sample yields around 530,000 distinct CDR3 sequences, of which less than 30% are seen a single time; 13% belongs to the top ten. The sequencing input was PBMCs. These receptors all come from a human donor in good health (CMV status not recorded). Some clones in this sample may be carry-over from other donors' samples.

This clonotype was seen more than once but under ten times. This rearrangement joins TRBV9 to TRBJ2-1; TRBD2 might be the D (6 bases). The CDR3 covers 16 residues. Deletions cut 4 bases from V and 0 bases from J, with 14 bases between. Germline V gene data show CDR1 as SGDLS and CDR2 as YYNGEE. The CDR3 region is CASSTRLVSSYNEQFF. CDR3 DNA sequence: TGTGCCAGCAGCACCAGACTAGTTTCCTCCTACAATGAGCAGTTCTTC.

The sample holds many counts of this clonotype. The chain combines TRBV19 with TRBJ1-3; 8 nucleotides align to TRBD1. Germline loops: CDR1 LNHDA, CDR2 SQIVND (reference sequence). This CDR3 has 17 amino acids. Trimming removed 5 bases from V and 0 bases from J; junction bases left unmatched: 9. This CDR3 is CASSLSTGASSGNTIYF. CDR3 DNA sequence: TGTGCCAGTAGTCTCTCGACAGGGGCGAGCTCTGGAAACACCATATATTTT.

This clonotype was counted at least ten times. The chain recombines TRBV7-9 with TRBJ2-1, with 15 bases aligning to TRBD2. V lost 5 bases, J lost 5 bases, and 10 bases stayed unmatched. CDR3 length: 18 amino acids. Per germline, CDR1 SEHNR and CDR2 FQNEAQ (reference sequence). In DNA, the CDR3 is TGTGCCAGCAGCATTGGACTAGCGGGAGGGGATCGGGACAATGAGCAGTTCTTC. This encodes CASSIGLAGGDRDNEQFF.

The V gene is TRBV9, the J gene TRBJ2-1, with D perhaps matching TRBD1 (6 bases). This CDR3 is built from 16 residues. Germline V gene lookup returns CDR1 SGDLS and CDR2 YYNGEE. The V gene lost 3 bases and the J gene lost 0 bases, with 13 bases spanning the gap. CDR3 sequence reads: CASSAEDRLSYNEQFF. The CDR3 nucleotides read TGTGCCAGCAGCGCCGAAGACAGGCTCTCCTACAATGAGCAGTTCTTC.

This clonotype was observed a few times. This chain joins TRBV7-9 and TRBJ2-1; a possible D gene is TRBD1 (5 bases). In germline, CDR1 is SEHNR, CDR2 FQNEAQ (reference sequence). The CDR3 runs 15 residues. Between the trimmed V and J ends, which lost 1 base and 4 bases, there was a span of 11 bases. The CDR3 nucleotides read TGTGCCAGCAGCTTAGGAGTTGGACAATACAATGAGCAGTTCTTC. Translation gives CASSLGVGQYNEQFF.

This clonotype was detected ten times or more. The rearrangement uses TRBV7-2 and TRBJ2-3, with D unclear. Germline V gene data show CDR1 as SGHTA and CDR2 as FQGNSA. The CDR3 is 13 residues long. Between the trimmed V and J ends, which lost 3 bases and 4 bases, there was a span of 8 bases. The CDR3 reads CASSFEAPDTQYF. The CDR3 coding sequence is TGTGCCAGCAGCTTTGAGGCCCCAGATACGCAGTATTTT. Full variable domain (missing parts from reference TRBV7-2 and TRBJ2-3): GAGVSQSPSNKVTEKGKDVELRCDPISGHTALYWYRQSLGQGLEFLIYFQGNSAPDKSGLPSDRFSAERTGGSVSTLTIQRTQQEDSAVYLCASSFEAPDTQYFGPGTRLTVL.

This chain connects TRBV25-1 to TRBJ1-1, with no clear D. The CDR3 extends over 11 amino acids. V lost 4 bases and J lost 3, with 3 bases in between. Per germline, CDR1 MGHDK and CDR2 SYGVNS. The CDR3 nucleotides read TGTGCCAGCAGTGGATACACTGAAGCTTTCTTT. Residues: CASSGYTEAFF.

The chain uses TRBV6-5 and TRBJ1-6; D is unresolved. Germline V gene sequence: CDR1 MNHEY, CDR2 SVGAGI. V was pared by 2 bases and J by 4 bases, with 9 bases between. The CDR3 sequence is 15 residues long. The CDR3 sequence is CASSYDGLYNSPLHF. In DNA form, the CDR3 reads TGTGCCAGCAGTTACGACGGCTTATATAATTCACCCCTCCACTTT.

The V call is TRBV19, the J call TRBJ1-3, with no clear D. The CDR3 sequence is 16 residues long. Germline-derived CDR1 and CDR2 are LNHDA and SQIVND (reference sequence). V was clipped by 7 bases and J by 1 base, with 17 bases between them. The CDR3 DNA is TGTGCCAGTACCTCGGGGAAGGGTCCGTCTGGAAACACCATATATTTT. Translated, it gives CASTSGKGPSGNTIYF.

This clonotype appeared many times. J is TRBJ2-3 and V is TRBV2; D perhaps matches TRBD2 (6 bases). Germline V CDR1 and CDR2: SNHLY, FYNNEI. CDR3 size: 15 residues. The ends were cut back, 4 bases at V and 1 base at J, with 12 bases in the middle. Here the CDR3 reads CASSGRASGTDTQYF. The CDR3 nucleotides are TGTGCCAGCAGTGGGCGGGCTAGCGGCACAGATACGCAGTATTTT. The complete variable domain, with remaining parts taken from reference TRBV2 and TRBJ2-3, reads EPEVTQTPSHQVTQMGQEVILRCVPISNHLYFYWYRQILGQKVEFLVSFYNNEISEKSEIFDDQFSVERPDGSNFTLKIRSTKLEDSAMYFCASSGRASGTDTQYFGPGTRLTVL.

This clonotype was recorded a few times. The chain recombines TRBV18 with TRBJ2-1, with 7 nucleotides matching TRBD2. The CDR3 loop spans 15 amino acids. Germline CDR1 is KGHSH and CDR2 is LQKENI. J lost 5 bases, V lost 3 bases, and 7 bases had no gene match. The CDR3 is CASSPQRDINNEQFF. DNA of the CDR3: TGTGCCAGCTCACCCCAGCGGGATATCAACAATGAGCAGTTCTTC.

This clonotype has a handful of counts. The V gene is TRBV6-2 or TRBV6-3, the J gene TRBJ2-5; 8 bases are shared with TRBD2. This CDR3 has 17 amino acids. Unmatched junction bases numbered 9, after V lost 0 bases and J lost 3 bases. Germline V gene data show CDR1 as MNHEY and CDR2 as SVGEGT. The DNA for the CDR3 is TGTGCCAGCAGTTACTCTAGCGGGAAACGGCAAGAAGAGACCCAGTACTTC. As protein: CASSYSSGKRQEETQYF.

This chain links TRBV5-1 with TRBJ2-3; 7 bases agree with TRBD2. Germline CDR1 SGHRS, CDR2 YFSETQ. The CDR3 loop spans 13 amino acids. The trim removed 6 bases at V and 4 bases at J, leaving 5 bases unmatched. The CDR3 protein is CASTGGSSDTQYF. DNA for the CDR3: TGCGCCAGCACCGGGGGGTCATCAGATACGCAGTATTTT.

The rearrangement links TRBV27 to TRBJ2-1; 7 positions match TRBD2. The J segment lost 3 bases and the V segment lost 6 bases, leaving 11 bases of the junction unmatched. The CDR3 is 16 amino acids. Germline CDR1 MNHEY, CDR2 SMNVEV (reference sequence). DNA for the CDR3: TGTGCCAGCAGCTATATAGCTAGCGGCCTCTACAATGAGCAGTTCTTC. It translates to CASSYIASGLYNEQFF.

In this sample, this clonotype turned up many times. CDR3 sequence reads: CASSPHAGGGGDEQFF. The CDR3 DNA reads as TGTGCCAGCAGCCCCCATGCGGGAGGCGGTGGGGATGAGCAGTTCTTC. V gene TRBV7-8 combines with J gene TRBJ2-1; 8 bases line up with TRBD2. V shed 5 bases and J 8 bases; nucleotides not matched to a gene: 14. Looked up from germline, CDR1 is SGHVS and CDR2 is FQNEAQ. The CDR3 runs 16 residues.

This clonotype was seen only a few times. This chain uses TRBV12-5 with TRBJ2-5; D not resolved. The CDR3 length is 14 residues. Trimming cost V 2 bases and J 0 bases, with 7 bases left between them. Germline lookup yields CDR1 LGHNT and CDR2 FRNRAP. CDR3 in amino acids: CASGLLGHQETQYF. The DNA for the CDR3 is TGTGCTAGTGGTTTGCTGGGCCACCAAGAGACCCAGTACTTC.

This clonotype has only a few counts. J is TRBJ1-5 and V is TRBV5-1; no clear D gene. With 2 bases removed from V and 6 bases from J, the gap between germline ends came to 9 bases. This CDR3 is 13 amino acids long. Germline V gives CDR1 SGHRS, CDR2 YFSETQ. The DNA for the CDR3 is TGCGCCAGCAGCTTCGACGGTGGTCAGCCCCAGCATTTT. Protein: CASSFDGGQPQHF.

CDR3 region: CASSLSGIVIGQFF. CDR3 bases: TGTGCCAGCAGTTTATCCGGGATAGTCATAGGGCAGTTCTTC. The rearrangement joins TRBV12-3 or TRBV12-4 to TRBJ2-1, with a weak D call TRBD2 (5 bases). Trimming took off 2 bases at V and 12 bases at J, with 17 bases between the two ends. The CDR3 sequence is 14 residues long.

The CDR3 DNA reads TGTGCCACCAGATTGGGAACTAATGAAAAACTGTTTTTT. It is translated as CATRLGTNEKLFF. The genes are TRBV15 and TRBJ1-4; D remains ambiguous. The germline CDR1 and CDR2 sequences are LNHNV and YYDKDF (reference sequence). V was pared by 6 bases and J by 1 base, with 6 bases between. The CDR3 consists of 13 residues.

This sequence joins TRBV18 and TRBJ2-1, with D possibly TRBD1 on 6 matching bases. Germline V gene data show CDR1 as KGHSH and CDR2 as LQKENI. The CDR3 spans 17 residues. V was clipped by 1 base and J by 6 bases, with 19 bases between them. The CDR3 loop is CASSPLLKQGIRNEQFF. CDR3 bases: TGTGCCAGCTCACCACTCTTAAAACAGGGCATTCGCAATGAGCAGTTCTTC.

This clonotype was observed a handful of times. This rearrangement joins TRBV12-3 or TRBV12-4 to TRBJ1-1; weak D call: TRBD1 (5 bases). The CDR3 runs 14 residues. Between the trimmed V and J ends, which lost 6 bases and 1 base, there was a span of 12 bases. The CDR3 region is CASSPFGGNTEAFF. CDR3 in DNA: TGTGCCAGCAGCCCCTTCGGGGGGAACACTGAAGCTTTCTTT.

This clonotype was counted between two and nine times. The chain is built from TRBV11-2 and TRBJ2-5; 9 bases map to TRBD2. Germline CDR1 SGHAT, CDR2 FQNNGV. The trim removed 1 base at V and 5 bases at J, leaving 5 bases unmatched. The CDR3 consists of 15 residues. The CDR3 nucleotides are TGTGCCAGCAGCTTAGGGGCGGGAGGGCCGGAGACCCAGTACTTC. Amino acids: CASSLGAGGPETQYF. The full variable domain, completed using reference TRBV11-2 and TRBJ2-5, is EAGVAQSPRYKIIEKRQSVAFWCNPISGHATLYWYQQILGQGPKLLIQFQNNGVVDDSQLPKDRFSAERLKGVDSTLKIQPAKLEDSAVYLCASSLGAGGPETQYFGPGTRLLVL.

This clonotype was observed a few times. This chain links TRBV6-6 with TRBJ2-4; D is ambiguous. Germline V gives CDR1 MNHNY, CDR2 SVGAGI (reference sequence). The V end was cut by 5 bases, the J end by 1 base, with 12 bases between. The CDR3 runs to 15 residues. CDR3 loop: CASSPRPGAKNIQYF. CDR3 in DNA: TGTGCCAGCAGTCCCCGACCTGGGGCCAAAAACATTCAGTACTTC.

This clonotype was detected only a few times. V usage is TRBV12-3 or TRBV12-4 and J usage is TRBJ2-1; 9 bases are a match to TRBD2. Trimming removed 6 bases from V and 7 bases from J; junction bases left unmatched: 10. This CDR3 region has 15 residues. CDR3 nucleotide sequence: TGTGCCAGCAGGGACGCGAGCGGGAGGCGTAATGAGCAGTTCTTC. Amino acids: CASRDASGRRNEQFF.

CDR3 protein: CASRVPAGTNTGELFF. CDR3 DNA sequence: TGTGCCAGCAGGGTGCCGGCAGGGACTAACACCGGGGAGCTGTTTTTT. The chain carries TRBV2 and TRBJ2-2, with a tentative D call TRBD2 (6 bases). The CDR3 totals 16 residues. Germline CDR1 SNHLY, CDR2 FYNNEI. V shed 6 bases and J shed 2 bases, with 16 bases lying between them.

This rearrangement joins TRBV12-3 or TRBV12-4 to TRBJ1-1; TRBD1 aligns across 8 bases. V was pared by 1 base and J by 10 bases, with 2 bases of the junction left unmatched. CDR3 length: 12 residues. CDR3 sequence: CASSLGTGGAFF. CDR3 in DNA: TGTGCCAGCAGTTTAGGTACAGGGGGAGCTTTCTTT.

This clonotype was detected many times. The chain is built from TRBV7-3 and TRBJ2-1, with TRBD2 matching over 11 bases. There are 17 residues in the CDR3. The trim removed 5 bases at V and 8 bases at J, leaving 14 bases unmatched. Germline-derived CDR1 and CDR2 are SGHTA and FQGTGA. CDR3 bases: TGTGCCAGCAGCGCCCGCCCCACTAGCGGGAGTTTCTATGAGCAGTTCTTC. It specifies CASSARPTSGSFYEQFF.

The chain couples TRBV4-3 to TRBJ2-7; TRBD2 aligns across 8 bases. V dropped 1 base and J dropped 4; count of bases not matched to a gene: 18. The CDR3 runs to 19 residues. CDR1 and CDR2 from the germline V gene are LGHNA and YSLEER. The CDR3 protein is CASSQVYRGRRSDWYEQYF. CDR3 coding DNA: TGCGCCAGCAGCCAAGTGTATCGCGGGAGGCGCTCCGACTGGTACGAGCAGTACTTC.